This TCR beta chain derives from a study of blood T cell repertoires in COVID-19. The CDR3 is 16 amino acids. Germline lookup yields CDR1 PRHDT and CDR2 FYEKMQ (reference sequence). V shed 6 bases and J 6 bases; nucleotides not matched to a gene: 11. The data were produced by immunoSEQ multiplex PCR, yet TCRdb's version contains in-frame clones alone and is incomplete. Of about 400,000 clones listed, about 90% are singletons. The TCR comes from a woman in her 30s who had recovered from COVID-19. Input material: PBMCs or T cells enriched from blood (not recorded which). This rearrangement joins TRBV13 to TRBJ2-3, with 11 positions matching TRBD2. CDR3 amino acids: CASRPVAGGPVDTQYF. The CDR3 DNA sequence: TGTGCCAGCAGGCCAGTAGCGGGAGGGCCGGTGGATACGCAGTATTTT.